These T cell receptor beta chains were read from a single sample in a study of identical twins. TCRdb recomputed calls from the 5' RACE reads with MiXCR, one row per CDR3 protein. Of some 240,000 distinct CDR3 sequences in the sample, about 8% were seen once. The data also belong to a second study, concerning yellow fever vaccine responses in identical twins.

The specimen sequenced was CD8+ T cells sorted from blood. These receptors came from a woman aged 18-29 years in good health. CDR3s include the opening cysteine and the closing phenylalanine or tryptophan. Each record gives: J gene, V gene, D gene, CDR3 length, clone size, CDR3 DNA, CDR3 protein. D genes are given only for firm matches. Where a row states a size, it is once, few, many or the class of an expanded clone; other rows omit it.

>TRBJ2-1|TRBV27|.|15|few
TGTGCCAGCAGTTTATCTCTGTATTCCTACAATGAGCAGTTCTTC
CASSLSLYSYNEQFF
>TRBJ2-7|TRBV20-1|TRBD1|17|.
TGCAGTGCTAGAGACATACCGGGACAGACCCCGAACTACGAGCAGTACTTC
CSARDIPGQTPNYEQYF
>TRBJ1-1|TRBV29-1|TRBD1|12|.
TGCAGCGTTCAGGGGGCAAGCACTGAAGCTTTCTTT
CSVQGASTEAFF
>TRBJ2-7|TRBV2|.|12|.
TGTGCCAGCAGGGAACCGCATTACGAGCAGTACTTC
CASREPHYEQYF
>TRBJ2-2|TRBV7-9|.|13|.
TGTGCCAGCAGCTCGACCCTAAACGGGGAGCTGTTTTTT
CASSSTLNGELFF
>TRBJ2-1|TRBV20-1|TRBD2|15|many
TGCAGTGCTAGAGATCCGGGAGGGCCCTACAATGAGCAGTTCTTC
CSARDPGGPYNEQFF
>TRBJ2-1|TRBV27|.|14|.
TGTGCCAGCAGGACCGGGACCAAATACAATGAGCAGTTCTTC
CASRTGTKYNEQFF
>TRBJ2-3|TRBV7-2|.|17|few
TGTGCCAGCAGCAATAGAGAACAGGCCTACACCACAGATACGCAGTATTTT
CASSNREQAYTTDTQYF
>TRBJ2-7|TRBV9|.|13|.
TGTGCCAGCAGCCCCGGGGATTTCTACGAGCAGTACTTC
CASSPGDFYEQYF
>TRBJ2-7|TRBV19|.|13|.
TGTGCCAGTAGTATGTTCGGCTCCTACGAGCAGTACTTC
CASSMFGSYEQYF
>TRBJ2-7|TRBV12-3/TRBV12-4|.|10|many
TGTGCCAGCGGGGGGTACGAGCAGTACTTC
CASGGYEQYF
>TRBJ2-3|TRBV20-1|TRBD2|14|.
TGCAGTGCTAGTTTCCTAGCGGGAGATTATACGCAGTATTTT
CSASFLAGDYTQYF
>TRBJ2-7|TRBV2|.|18|.
TGTGCCAGCAGTGAAGAGGCCAGGGAAAGCGCTTTCTCCTACGAGCAGTACTTC
CASSEEARESAFSYEQYF